This TCR beta chain came from a study of cytomegalovirus exposure and HLA in healthy donors (dated by TCRdb to about 2017). Context from the whole study: According to an earlier analysis of around 600 of the donors, about 170 million T cells yielded 117 million unique TCR beta sequences and 250 to 350 Gb of sequence data. The genetic ancestry cluster associated with self-reported Caucasian donors included around 76% of the approximately 430 genotyped donors. Donor age, sex, ethnicity and CMV serostatus were compiled together with the repertoire data. On average, approximately 250,000 unique TCR beta nucleotide sequences were sequenced per donor among more than 350 genotyped donors of the cohort, with roughly 19% of those sequences being non-productive. Class I and class II HLA loci were covered by the typing at four-digit resolution. Using immunosequencing, the study profiled T cell repertoires from fewer than 850 subjects and related those repertoires to cytomegalovirus serostatus. In a later genetic analysis, genome-wide SNP genotypes for about three fifths of the 666 donors were used, and that subset was treated as a discovery cohort. A later analysis re-examined previously published TCR beta repertoires from just over 650 donors and added high-resolution HLA genotyping to investigate patterns of TCR occurrence. To predict cytomegalovirus infection status, the study combined high-throughput TCR immunosequencing, statistical association of individual TCRs with disease status, and machine learning. Along with the approximately 700-subject first cohort, a separate validation cohort of 120 different subjects was used. Every repertoire in the discovery cohort had been generated on one and the same sequencing platform. In an earlier analysis of a few hundred of the donors, high-throughput TCR beta sequencing was used to judge whether each TCR beta V gene segment behaved as functional or pseudogenic. The aim of the study was to test whether cataloging public T cell receptors could identify signatures of past pathogen exposure. Typing coverage varied by locus: roughly 629-640 donors for A, B, C, DRB1 and DQB1; approximately 520 for DQA1; more than 600 for DPA1; around 450 for DPB1. About 310 gigabases of sequencing data and around 87 million unique TCR sequences were included in an early release covering 550 to 650 HLA-typed donors. Four to six DR-DQ haplotypes were handled as single units for association and clustering, since linkage in the cohort was strong. Rather than drawing on any new phenotypic data, the later analysis identified candidate immune exposures from TCR beta sequences and the way those sequences occurred across donors.

Regarding this clone: No antigen is known for it. No base quality values were provided; no much bigger clone lies one nucleotide off.

From the cysteine up to the phenylalanine, the CDR3 has a length of 16 residues. Just the 48-base CDR3 DNA is kept, in frame starting at base 1. The junction shows trimming of 4 bases on V and 7 bases on J, and the gene matches do not reach 12 bases of it. Reading the germline V gene gives CDR1 SGHRS and CDR2 YFSETQ. Receptor amplification or capture employed the immunoSEQ multiplex PCR assay. A mixture of 60 forward primers for TCR Vbeta segments and 13 reverse primers for TCR Jbeta segments was used in the multiplex PCR. The CDR3 region of rearranged TCR beta genes was amplified from genomic DNA with a multiplex PCR assay. The amplified TCR beta libraries were sequenced on the Illumina HiSeq System as 87-base-pair reads. The authors' analysis ran thus. A later analysis tallied roughly 78 million unique TCR beta chains across the roughly 610 repertoires, and around 9.9 million of those chains were shared by two or more donors. Raw reads were error-corrected and collapsed into unique sequences with a nearest-neighbor algorithm that merged closely related sequences to remove PCR and sequencing errors. CDR3 sequences were aligned to IMGT reference sequences to assign V, D and J gene segments. For a sequence to be retained, at least a six-nucleotide match to both a V gene segment and a J gene segment was required. Rearrangements were classified as productive when the CDR3 lacked stop codons and remained in frame with V and J, and all other rearrangements were classified as non-productive. CDR3 was defined according to IMGT convention as the region running from the second conserved V-encoded cysteine to the conserved J-encoded phenylalanine. The earlier analysis of approximately 590 of the donors excluded any sequence lacking an unambiguous match to a single V gene segment. An earlier analysis of a few hundred of the donors called V segments functional above 56.7% productive rearrangements and segregating when the between-donor standard deviation exceeded 5%. A statistical classification framework was built to diagnose cytomegalovirus status from the catalog of TCR beta chain sequences. In a later analysis, TCR nucleotide sequences were compared against IMGT/GENE-DB human TR gene sequences so that V and J genes could be assigned. In a later analysis, CDR3 sequences and most-parsimonious VDJ recombination scenarios were assigned using the TCRdist pipeline. In a later analysis, every TCR beta chain was defined by the combination of its CDR3 amino acid sequence and its V-gene family, and reads without a unique V-gene family were dropped. To address suspected cross-contamination and a sequencing artifact, a later analysis removed around 600 highly shared, low-generation-probability nucleotide sequences. In a later analysis, a clonal expansion index for each public chain was calculated from normalized within-repertoire ranks of inferred template counts. A later analysis computed generation probabilities with a VDJ recombination model fitted to out-of-frame rearrangements, and checked the results against IGoR. Hypergeometric tests were used in a later analysis to score TCR-TCR, TCR-HLA and TCR-CMV co-occurrence, with a repertoire-size bias correction applied to the TCR pairs. False discovery rates were estimated in a later analysis by permuting HLA or CMV assignments 20 times. In a later analysis, co-occurring TCRs were grouped with DBSCAN, and TCRdist sequence similarity was added when clustering was performed within HLA-allele-positive subsets. Repertoires with fewer than 30,000 or more than 120,000 public chains, plus five repertoires with anomalous nucleotide sharing, were excluded from co-occurrence clustering. Entries here come from immuneACCESS through TCRdb and include only in-frame sequences with V and J called. Some clones fail to appear in such tables; in the studies checked, an unresolved V gene covers under half of the shortfall, and the cause of the remainder is unknown. V and J calls plus clone size are reproduced from that table; the DNA served to infer D and trimming. Across this sample there are roughly 150,000 clones, with 75% to 80% seen only once. In total, the top ten clones hold less than 2% of the sample.

In total, over 600 healthy bone marrow donors made up the cohort. At the time of sampling, all cohort members were nominally healthy, though unrecorded immune exposures were likely present. The donor tested CMV seronegative, placing the donor among the 350 or so seronegative members of the cohort. Every donor gave a peripheral blood sample, and the peripheral blood mononuclear cells from that sample were used for TCR beta sequencing. Genomic DNA was extracted from the blood cell samples with the Qiagen DNeasy Blood Extraction Kit. Summary of the overall study and its limitations: According to a later analysis, TCR association rates differed among HLA loci, with DRB1 alleles showing the most associated TCRs and HLA-C alleles showing the fewest. Most TCR sequences were observed very rarely across donors, whereas some public TCRs were present in many individuals. Roughly uniform sequencing depth across donors was assumed in presence/absence analyses, although this assumption may not hold. A later genetic analysis reported fewer N-insertions in productive TCRs among donors in an Asian-associated ancestry cluster than the roughly 700-donor mean. A further reported finding was that TCR beta sequences accurately predicted the HLA-A and HLA-B alleles for most subjects in the first cohort. The classifier was reported to diagnose cytomegalovirus status with high specificity and sensitivity in both the original cohort and the validation cohort. The only immune exposure information available for the cohort was CMV serostatus. Because counts were too low, 15 to 20 rarely observed V segments, including chromosome 9 orphons, were left out of the earlier analysis of 500 to 750 of the donors. When HLA alleles, especially DR and DQ, strongly co-occurred, attributing TCR associations to individual alleles was difficult. A later analysis found that HLA-associated TCR beta chains were more clonally expanded and had lower generation probabilities than equally common non-associated chains. Because the 87-base-pair reads could not distinguish some IMGT-functional V segments, including TRBV6-2 and TRBV6-3, those segments were excluded. According to a later analysis, parvovirus B19, influenza, CMV and Epstein-Barr virus appeared linked to several top co-occurrence clusters. A few of the identified cytomegalovirus-associated TCR beta chains were confirmed in vitro to be specific for cytomegalovirus antigens. A cluster of highly shared sequence variants was judged likely to be a technical artifact of the sequencing pipeline. In this cohort, only TCR beta chains were sequenced, and detectable features were limited by the absence of alpha or paired-chain data. Because HLA typing was unavailable for some donors at each locus, only the typed subset was used in association tests. In a later genetic analysis, a missense DCLRE1C variant was associated with V-gene and J-gene trimming of TCR beta chains, and the association was replicated in an independent cohort. Specific HLA alleles were associated with roughly 17,000 TCR beta sequences at a false discovery rate of 0.05 in a later analysis. The study gave a list of some 150 TCR beta chains associated with cytomegalovirus. Linkage disequilibrium might explain the correlated functional status among segregating V segments, but an unknown experimental factor could not be ruled out. According to a later analysis, most CMV-associated TCR beta chains appeared to be HLA-restricted, and the HLA associations seemed to be driven largely by CMV exposure. The authors suggested that the approach could potentially be generalized to other disease states and immunological phenotypes. Broadly in line with IMGT annotations, most TCR beta V segments showed up in productive rearrangements about 87% or about 30% of the time in an earlier analysis of several hundred of the donors.

The source of this sequence is a woman in her 30s in good health and CMV-seronegative. Sequencing was done on a sample of PBMCs. This receptor chain uses TRBV5-1 and TRBJ2-2, with 8 junctional bases fitting TRBD2. The bases are TGCGCCAGCAGCCCCCAATCGGGGGGGGCGGGCGGGGAGCTGTTTTTT. Its translation is CASSPQSGGAGGELFF.